A selection of T cell receptor beta chains follows, all from one sample in a study of blood T cell repertoires in COVID-19. The protocol was immunoSEQ multiplex PCR, while the TCRdb copy is restricted to in-frame clones and leaves out a portion. The sample lists 100,000 or so clones; roughly 80% were seen once. Sequencing used peripheral blood. Receptors were obtained from a woman in her 70s with acute or convalescent COVID-19. The CDR3 runs from the conserved cysteine through the conserved F or W. D genes are given only for firm matches. A clone size is listed for some rows: how often the clone was seen (once, few, many), or a class if it is expanded.

d_call: TRBD1
v_call: TRBV4-3
j_call: TRBJ2-3
clone_size: -
cdr3_nt: TGCGCCAGCAGCCAATTCTCGGACAGGGGCACAGATACGCAGTATTTT
cdr3_aa: CASSQFSDRGTDTQYF

d_call: TRBD1
v_call: TRBV6-5
j_call: TRBJ1-2
clone_size: -
cdr3_nt: TGTGCCAGCAGTCGGGACAGGTACCACTATGGCTACACCTTC
cdr3_aa: CASSRDRYHYGYTF

d_call: TRBD2
v_call: TRBV5-6
j_call: TRBJ2-5
clone_size: -
cdr3_nt: TGTGCCAGCAGGATAGCGGGAGAAGAGACCCAGTACTTC
cdr3_aa: CASRIAGEETQYF

d_call: TRBD1
v_call: TRBV19
j_call: TRBJ2-2
clone_size: -
cdr3_nt: TGTGCCAGTAGCCCGACAGGGCGAACCGGGGAGCTGTTTTTT
cdr3_aa: CASSPTGRTGELFF

d_call: TRBD1
v_call: TRBV5-4
j_call: TRBJ2-7
clone_size: few
cdr3_nt: TGTGCCAGCACTCGGACAGGATCATACGGAGACGAGCAGTACTTC
cdr3_aa: CASTRTGSYGDEQYF

d_call: TRBD2
v_call: TRBV5-4
j_call: TRBJ2-5
clone_size: -
cdr3_nt: TGTGCCTCGAGGTCGGGGGGGGCCATTGGGGAGACCCAGTACTTC
cdr3_aa: CASRSGGAIGETQYF

d_call: -
v_call: TRBV5-1
j_call: TRBJ1-6
clone_size: -
cdr3_nt: TGCGCCAGCAGCTTGGTGTCAGGGAACTCCTATAATTCACCCCTCCACTTT
cdr3_aa: CASSLVSGNSYNSPLHF

d_call: TRBD2
v_call: TRBV6-5
j_call: TRBJ2-3
clone_size: many
cdr3_nt: TGTGCCAGCAGTTTAGGACTAGCAGGGGATACGCAGTATTTT
cdr3_aa: CASSLGLAGDTQYF

d_call: TRBD1
v_call: TRBV6-5
j_call: TRBJ2-7
clone_size: -
cdr3_nt: TGTGCCAGCAGATTTCCGGGACAGAGCTCCTACGAGCAGTACTTC
cdr3_aa: CASRFPGQSSYEQYF

d_call: TRBD1
v_call: TRBV2
j_call: TRBJ2-7
clone_size: few
cdr3_nt: TGTGCCAGCAGTGAAGCCCACTTTACAGGGGAGTCCTCCTACGAGCAGTACTTC
cdr3_aa: CASSEAHFTGESSYEQYF

d_call: TRBD1
v_call: TRBV12-5
j_call: TRBJ1-1
clone_size: -
cdr3_nt: TGTGCTAGTGGTTTGGTTATGGGGGACAGGGTAAACACTGAAGCTTTCTTT
cdr3_aa: CASGLVMGDRVNTEAFF

d_call: -
v_call: TRBV7-2
j_call: TRBJ2-7
clone_size: -
cdr3_nt: TGTGCCAGCAGCCTAACAGGGCCAACCTACGAGCAGTACTTC
cdr3_aa: CASSLTGPTYEQYF

d_call: -
v_call: TRBV3-1/TRBV3-2
j_call: TRBJ2-2
clone_size: -
cdr3_nt: TGTGCCAGCAGCCCGGGGAACACCGGGGAGCTGTTTTTT
cdr3_aa: CASSPGNTGELFF

d_call: -
v_call: TRBV5-4
j_call: TRBJ2-2
clone_size: -
cdr3_nt: TGTGCCAGCAGCCCAGGGGACCCAAGCCAGGTCACCGGGGAGCTGTTTTTT
cdr3_aa: CASSPGDPSQVTGELFF

d_call: TRBD1
v_call: TRBV7-9
j_call: TRBJ1-1
clone_size: -
cdr3_nt: TGTGCCAGCAGCTGGGACGCTAGGGGACAGGCGAACACTGAAGCTTTCTTT
cdr3_aa: CASSWDARGQANTEAFF

d_call: -
v_call: TRBV30
j_call: TRBJ1-2
clone_size: -
cdr3_nt: TGTGCCTGGAGTAGTCTTAATACAGGAAGCTACACCTTC
cdr3_aa: CAWSSLNTGSYTF

d_call: -
v_call: TRBV6-5
j_call: TRBJ1-5
clone_size: -
cdr3_nt: TGTGCCAGCAGAGTAACAGGGTATAGCAATCAGCCCCAGCATTTT
cdr3_aa: CASRVTGYSNQPQHF

d_call: TRBD1
v_call: TRBV13
j_call: TRBJ1-2
clone_size: -
cdr3_nt: TGTGCCAGCAGCTCTGGACAGGGGACGTATGGCTACACCTTC
cdr3_aa: CASSSGQGTYGYTF

d_call: -
v_call: TRBV9
j_call: TRBJ1-3
clone_size: -
cdr3_nt: TGTGCCAGCAGCGACGGGACAACTGGAAACACCATATATTTT
cdr3_aa: CASSDGTTGNTIYF

d_call: -
v_call: TRBV7-7
j_call: TRBJ2-5
clone_size: few
cdr3_nt: TGTGCCAGCAGCTTAGGGAGCCAAGAGACCCAGTACTTC
cdr3_aa: CASSLGSQETQYF

d_call: TRBD2
v_call: TRBV18
j_call: TRBJ2-3
clone_size: -
cdr3_nt: TGTGCCAGCTCACCCCTATTAGTGCGGGAGGGCCGAGATACGCAGTATTTT
cdr3_aa: CASSPLLVREGRDTQYF

d_call: -
v_call: TRBV4-3
j_call: TRBJ2-2
clone_size: -
cdr3_nt: TGCGCCAGCAGCCAAGATCCACAGGGGAACACCGGGGAGCTGTTTTTT
cdr3_aa: CASSQDPQGNTGELFF

d_call: TRBD1
v_call: TRBV6-2/TRBV6-3
j_call: TRBJ2-7
clone_size: -
cdr3_nt: TGTGCCAGCAGTTACTCGCTACAGGGGTTTACCTACGAGCAGTACTTC
cdr3_aa: CASSYSLQGFTYEQYF

d_call: -
v_call: TRBV7-9
j_call: TRBJ2-2
clone_size: -
cdr3_nt: TGTGCCAGCAGCCCCGGGTCGAAGAACACCGGGGAGCTGTTTTTT
cdr3_aa: CASSPGSKNTGELFF

d_call: -
v_call: TRBV12-1
j_call: TRBJ1-6
clone_size: -
cdr3_nt: TGTGCCAGCAGCTACGACAGGGGGCTCGGGAATTCACCCCTCCACTTT
cdr3_aa: CASSYDRGLGNSPLHF

d_call: TRBD1
v_call: TRBV7-9
j_call: TRBJ2-7
clone_size: few
cdr3_nt: TGTGCCAGCAGCTCCGGGACAGGTCTTGACCACGAGCAGTACTTC
cdr3_aa: CASSSGTGLDHEQYF

d_call: -
v_call: TRBV7-2
j_call: TRBJ1-6
clone_size: -
cdr3_nt: TGTGCCAGCAGCTTAACGCCAGGGGCTAATTCACCCCTCCACTTT
cdr3_aa: CASSLTPGANSPLHF

d_call: TRBD2
v_call: TRBV10-3
j_call: TRBJ2-1
clone_size: once
cdr3_nt: TGTGCCATCTCTCGGGCTAGCGGGGGGAACAATGAGCAGTTCTTC
cdr3_aa: CAISRASGGNNEQFF

d_call: -
v_call: TRBV5-8
j_call: TRBJ1-6
clone_size: -
cdr3_nt: TGTGCCAGCAGCTTGGACCGGGTTTCACCCCTCCACTTT
cdr3_aa: CASSLDRVSPLHF

d_call: TRBD2
v_call: TRBV9
j_call: TRBJ2-1
clone_size: -
cdr3_nt: TGTGCCAGCAGCGTAGCCTCCACGCTAGCGGAGGGTTTCTACAATGAGCAGTTCTTC
cdr3_aa: CASSVASTLAEGFYNEQFF

d_call: -
v_call: TRBV11-2
j_call: TRBJ1-1
clone_size: few
cdr3_nt: TGTGCCAGCAGCTTAGGGCTGGACAGATCGAACACTGAAGCTTTCTTT
cdr3_aa: CASSLGLDRSNTEAFF

d_call: -
v_call: TRBV27
j_call: TRBJ2-7
clone_size: -
cdr3_nt: TGTGCCAGCAGTTTAGCGGGGGCCAACTACGAGCAGTACTTC
cdr3_aa: CASSLAGANYEQYF

d_call: -
v_call: TRBV9
j_call: TRBJ2-7
clone_size: -
cdr3_nt: TGTGCCAGCAGCGTTGTGGGGGGAGGTTTGGGCGAGCAGTACTTC
cdr3_aa: CASSVVGGGLGEQYF

d_call: -
v_call: TRBV2
j_call: TRBJ1-2
clone_size: -
cdr3_nt: TGTGCCAGCAGGGGCATACAGGCTCCCGCCTCCTTTAACTATGGCTACACCTTC
cdr3_aa: CASRGIQAPASFNYGYTF

d_call: -
v_call: TRBV3-1/TRBV3-2
j_call: TRBJ2-7
clone_size: -
cdr3_nt: TGTGCCAGCAGCCAAGACTGGAGGCAGTACTTC
cdr3_aa: CASSQDWRQYF

d_call: -
v_call: TRBV5-1
j_call: TRBJ2-3
clone_size: -
cdr3_nt: TGCGCCAGCAGCTTGGCCAGGGGCACATACACAGATACGCAGTATTTT
cdr3_aa: CASSLARGTYTDTQYF

d_call: TRBD2
v_call: TRBV28
j_call: TRBJ2-1
clone_size: -
cdr3_nt: TGTGCCAGCAGTGTGGTGACTAGCGGGATCTACAATGAGCAGTTCTTC
cdr3_aa: CASSVVTSGIYNEQFF

d_call: -
v_call: TRBV18
j_call: TRBJ1-5
clone_size: -
cdr3_nt: TGTGCCAGCTCACCCCTCGGGGGGCGTAATCAGCCCCAGCATTTT
cdr3_aa: CASSPLGGRNQPQHF

d_call: -
v_call: TRBV6-1
j_call: TRBJ2-7
clone_size: once
cdr3_nt: TGTGCCAGCAGTGAACTAATACGCTACGAGCAGTACTTC
cdr3_aa: CASSELIRYEQYF

d_call: -
v_call: TRBV3-1/TRBV3-2
j_call: TRBJ2-1
clone_size: -
cdr3_nt: TGTGCCAGCAGCCAAGACCTAGCCGATAATGAGCAGTTCTTC
cdr3_aa: CASSQDLADNEQFF

d_call: -
v_call: TRBV3-1/TRBV3-2
j_call: TRBJ1-1
clone_size: few
cdr3_nt: TGTGCCAGCAGCCGAGGGAGTGTGGCGAACACTGAAGCTTTCTTT
cdr3_aa: CASSRGSVANTEAFF

d_call: -
v_call: TRBV5-8
j_call: TRBJ1-1
clone_size: once
cdr3_nt: TGTGCCAGCAGCTTGGCAGGTCCCGTGCTGGCCACTGAAGCTTTCTTT
cdr3_aa: CASSLAGPVLATEAFF

d_call: -
v_call: TRBV3-1/TRBV3-2
j_call: TRBJ2-7
clone_size: -
cdr3_nt: TGTGCCAGCAGCCAAGAGATCGGTCAGGTCTTAGAGCAGTACTTC
cdr3_aa: CASSQEIGQVLEQYF

d_call: -
v_call: TRBV6-5
j_call: TRBJ1-6
clone_size: -
cdr3_nt: TGTGCCAGCAGTACCCGGCCGGGTTCACCCCTCCACTTT
cdr3_aa: CASSTRPGSPLHF

d_call: TRBD1
v_call: TRBV19
j_call: TRBJ1-2
clone_size: -
cdr3_nt: TGTGCCAGTAGCACACAGGGGGAAGTCTATGGCTACACCTTC
cdr3_aa: CASSTQGEVYGYTF

d_call: -
v_call: TRBV10-3
j_call: TRBJ2-3
clone_size: -
cdr3_nt: TGTGCCATCACGGAAGGTCTGGCGGTTACAGATACGCAGTATTTT
cdr3_aa: CAITEGLAVTDTQYF

d_call: -
v_call: TRBV2
j_call: TRBJ2-3
clone_size: -
cdr3_nt: TGTGCCAGGGCGGGTGTTAGCACAGATACGCAGTATTTT
cdr3_aa: CARAGVSTDTQYF

d_call: TRBD1
v_call: TRBV27
j_call: TRBJ2-7
clone_size: -
cdr3_nt: TGTGCCAGCAGTCCCAGGACAGGGAACGAGCAGTACTTC
cdr3_aa: CASSPRTGNEQYF

d_call: -
v_call: TRBV18
j_call: TRBJ2-1
clone_size: -
cdr3_nt: TGTGCCAGCTCAAATCCAAATGAGCAGTTCTTC
cdr3_aa: CASSNPNEQFF

d_call: TRBD2
v_call: TRBV7-2
j_call: TRBJ2-3
clone_size: few
cdr3_nt: TGTGCCAGCAGCCACCGACTAGCGGGGGTCACAGATACGCAGTATTTT
cdr3_aa: CASSHRLAGVTDTQYF